One sample yielded the 27 T cell receptor beta chains listed below, sequenced in a study of blood T cell repertoires in COVID-19. The data were produced by immunoSEQ multiplex PCR, yet TCRdb's version contains in-frame clones alone and is incomplete. Among more than 250,000 clones, under 90% were seen once, and the ten largest hold 10%. Specimen: PBMCs or T cells enriched from blood (not recorded which). The receptor set was obtained from a woman in her late teens or twenties who had recovered from COVID-19.

The chain combines TRBV28 with TRBJ2-1, with 14 nucleotides matching TRBD2. This CDR3 has 18 amino acids. Germline values: CDR1 MDHEN, CDR2 SYDVKM. The ends lost 10 bases at V and 4 bases at J; junction bases unmatched: 15. The CDR3 sequence: CATLTSGRVFTGYNEQFF. In DNA form, the CDR3 reads TGTGCCACCTTGACTAGCGGGAGGGTGTTTACAGGGTACAATGAGCAGTTCTTC.

The chain joins TRBV3-1 (or the pseudogene TRBV3-2) to TRBJ1-1, with 10 bases identical to TRBD1. V lost 5 bases to trimming and J lost 7 bases; unmatched junction nucleotides: 4. Germline CDR1 is LGHDT and CDR2 is YNNKEL (reference sequence). This CDR3 is built from 13 residues. The CDR3: CASSVWTGGEAFF. As DNA, the CDR3 is TGTGCCAGCAGCGTTTGGACAGGGGGTGAAGCTTTCTTT.

This chain links TRBV7-9 with TRBJ1-4; 9 bases fit TRBD1. CDR3 length: 14 amino acids. V dropped 5 bases and J dropped 8; count of bases not matched to a gene: 6. The germline gives CDR1 SEHNR, CDR2 FQNEAQ (reference sequence). CDR3 in amino acids: CASSPGTGNEKLFF. CDR3 coding DNA: TGTGCCAGCAGCCCGGGGACAGGGAACGAAAAACTGTTTTTT.

V usage is TRBV2 and J usage is TRBJ2-2; 9 bases match TRBD1. Germline assignment: CDR1 SNHLY and CDR2 FYNNEI. The CDR3 sequence is 15 residues long. The V gene end was trimmed by 6 bases and the J gene end by 6 bases; junction bases not matched to a gene: 8. As DNA, the CDR3 is TGTGCCAGCAGGGTGGGACAGGGTGGATCCGGGGAGCTGTTTTTT. Translation gives CASRVGQGGSGELFF.

The chain is built from TRBV5-6 and TRBJ2-3, with 7 bases matching TRBD2. The CDR3 consists of 16 residues. Unmatched junction bases numbered 8, after V lost 0 bases and J lost 4 bases. CDR1 is SGHDT and CDR2 is YYEEEE in the germline V gene. The CDR3 bases are TGTGCCAGCAGCTTGGCCTCGGGACTACCCGCAGATACGCAGTATTTT. The encoded protein is CASSLASGLPADTQYF.

The rearrangement uses TRBV9 and TRBJ2-2, with TRBD2 matching over 7 bases. There are 16 residues in the CDR3. The V segment lost 4 bases and the J segment 3 bases; nucleotides outside the gene matches: 9. Per germline, CDR1 SGDLS and CDR2 YYNGEE. The CDR3 region is CASSPNPSGDTGELFF. The CDR3 nucleotides are TGTGCCAGCAGCCCAAACCCTAGCGGAGACACCGGGGAGCTGTTTTTT.

J is TRBJ2-6 and V is TRBV28; D is unclear. Trimming pared 8 bases from V and 4 bases from J, leaving 12 bases between. Looked up from germline, CDR1 is MDHEN and CDR2 is SYDVKM. The CDR3 is 14 amino acids. The CDR3 here is CASLRLRGANVLTF. Here the CDR3 DNA reads TGTGCCAGCCTTCGTTTGCGCGGGGCCAACGTCCTGACTTTC.

The chain links TRBV28 to TRBJ2-3; D uncertain. Per germline, CDR1 MDHEN and CDR2 SYDVKM. V was shortened by 3 bases and J by 2 bases, with 3 bases between the two germline ends. The CDR3 is 12 residues long. The CDR3 bases are TGTGCCAGCAGTTTCTCCACAGATACGCAGTATTTT. As protein: CASSFSTDTQYF.

The chain is built from TRBV18 and TRBJ1-5; D remains ambiguous. Germline CDR1 is KGHSH and CDR2 is LQKENI. This CDR3 region has 14 residues. V shed 3 bases and J shed 0 bases, with 6 bases lying between them. CDR3 bases: TGTGCCAGCTCACCGGCAGATAGCAATCAGCCCCAGCATTTT. Amino acids: CASSPADSNQPQHF.

The V gene is TRBV3-1 (or the pseudogene TRBV3-2), the J gene TRBJ1-2; TRBD1 aligns across 8 bases. J was trimmed by 5 bases and V by 4 bases; bases with no gene match: 9. The CDR3 spans 15 residues. Germline values: CDR1 LGHDT, CDR2 YNNKEL (reference sequence). The DNA for the CDR3 is TGTGCCAGCAGCCCCCTAGGACAGGGCTCTTATGGCTACACCTTC. It is translated as CASSPLGQGSYGYTF.

The gene calls are TRBV5-4 and TRBJ1-3; tentative D call: TRBD1 (6 bases). Germline V gene lookup returns CDR1 SGHNT and CDR2 YYREEE (reference sequence). This CDR3 has 19 amino acids. V lost 5 bases and J lost 0, with 24 bases in between. This CDR3 is CASSHDRVGGEPSGNTIYF. The CDR3 DNA reads TGTGCCAGCAGTCACGACCGGGTTGGGGGCGAACCCTCTGGAAACACCATATATTTT.

The CDR3 is CASRPSGAAVTEAFF. The CDR3 coding sequence is TGTGCCAGCAGACCCTCAGGGGCGGCAGTGACTGAAGCTTTCTTT. This chain joins TRBV3-1 (or the pseudogene TRBV3-2) and TRBJ1-1; D is perhaps TRBD1 (6 bases). The CDR3 extends over 15 amino acids. The ends were cut back, 6 bases at V and 5 bases at J, with 19 bases in the middle. Germline V gives CDR1 LGHDT, CDR2 YNNKEL (reference sequence).

In its sample, this clone was seen once. This rearrangement joins TRBV24-1 to TRBJ2-2; TRBD1 matches 7 bases. Per germline, CDR1 KGHDR and CDR2 SFDVKD. Germline trimming cut 4 bases from V and 5 bases from J; bases unmatched to any gene: 6. The CDR3 runs to 15 residues. CDR3 DNA: TGTGCCACCAGTGACACAGGGGATCCAACCGGGGAGCTGTTTTTT. This gives the protein CATSDTGDPTGELFF.

The rearrangement uses TRBV18 and TRBJ2-1; 10 nucleotides line up with TRBD2. Per germline, CDR1 KGHSH and CDR2 LQKENI. J was trimmed by 8 bases and V by 6 bases; bases with no gene match: 4. The CDR3 loop spans 13 amino acids. CDR3 sequence: CASSLAGVDEQFF. In nucleotides, the CDR3 is TGTGCCAGCTCGCTAGCGGGGGTGGATGAGCAGTTCTTC.

The chain carries TRBV27 and TRBJ1-1; possible D gene TRBD1, 6 bases. The V and J ends lost 1 base and 11 bases respectively, with 23 bases between them. This CDR3 is built from 16 residues. CDR1 and CDR2 from the germline V gene are MNHEY and SMNVEV (reference sequence). The CDR3 bases are TGTGCCAGCAGTTTATTCCCGGATCCTCAGGGTAGGGGGGCTTTCTTT. Translated: CASSLFPDPQGRGAFF.

Only one count was recorded for this clone. This sequence joins TRBV5-1 and TRBJ2-1; D gene ambiguous. The CDR3 totals 11 residues. V lost 5 bases to trimming and J lost 5 bases, with 5 bases between them. Germline V gene lookup returns CDR1 SGHRS and CDR2 YFSETQ. The CDR3 protein is CASSENNEQFF. CDR3 in DNA: TGCGCCAGCAGTGAGAACAATGAGCAGTTCTTC.

The chain employs TRBV25-1 and TRBJ2-1, with a weak D call TRBD2 (6 bases). CDR3 size: 14 residues. Trimming removed 4 bases at V and 16 bases at J, with 23 bases between. CDR1 is MGHDK, CDR2 SYGVNS, per germline. The CDR3 is CASSGGGSETRYFF. CDR3 sequence (DNA): TGTGCCAGCAGTGGGGGCGGTAGCGAGACTAGATATTTCTTC.

This chain joins TRBV9 and TRBJ2-7, with 8 bases that match TRBD2. This CDR3 contains 16 residues. Germline V lookup: CDR1 SGDLS, CDR2 YYNGEE. V was pared by 3 bases and J by 7 bases, with 15 bases of the junction left unmatched. CDR3 nucleotide sequence: TGTGCCAGCAGCGGCCAACAGCGGGGGAGTCCCCTGGAGCAGTACTTC. It is translated as CASSGQQRGSPLEQYF. The entire variable domain, with the rest obtained from reference TRBV9 and TRBJ2-7, is as follows: DSGVTQTPKHLITATGQRVTLRCSPRSGDLSVYWYQQSLDQGLQFLIQYYNGEERAKGNILERFSAQQFPDLHSELNLSSLELGDSALYFCASSGQQRGSPLEQYFGPGTRLTVT.

This sequence joins TRBV7-2 and TRBJ1-3; tentatively, D is TRBD1 (5 bases). CDR1 is SGHTA, CDR2 FQGNSA, per germline. The CDR3 length is 17 residues. Trimming took 3 bases from V and 2 from J, leaving 17 bases between them. Here the CDR3 DNA reads TGTGCCAGCAGCTTGGACTGGGGGGTGGGTCCTGGAAACACCATATATTTT. It is translated as CASSLDWGVGPGNTIYF.

This chain links TRBV29-1 with TRBJ1-1; 10 nucleotides align to TRBD1. CDR1 SQVTM and CDR2 ANQGSEA come from the germline V gene. This CDR3 is 14 amino acids long. V lost 3 bases to trimming and J lost 4 bases; unmatched junction nucleotides: 5. CDR3 protein: CSVDGGTGVTEAFF. CDR3 nucleotides: TGCAGCGTTGACGGCGGGACAGGGGTCACTGAAGCTTTCTTT.

A word on this clone: This specimen includes other DNA sequences encoding the same CDR3. This rearrangement joins TRBV7-9 to TRBJ1-1; TRBD1 might be the D (5 bases). Germline assignment: CDR1 SEHNR and CDR2 FQNEAQ (reference sequence). V was trimmed by 1 base and J by 6 bases, leaving 9 bases between them. The CDR3 totals 13 residues. Written as DNA, the CDR3 is TGTGCCAGCAGCTTAGAAGGGGCTCCTGAAGCTTTCTTT. Translation gives CASSLEGAPEAFF.

The chain recombines TRBV7-9 with TRBJ1-2; D is unclear. The V end lost 1 base, the J end lost 4 bases, and 10 bases lay between the germline ends. Germline V CDR1 and CDR2: SEHNR, FQNEAQ (reference sequence). This CDR3 region has 14 residues. The CDR3 DNA follows: TGTGCCAGCAGCTTAGTGCAGGTGGTCTATGGCTACACCTTC. Protein: CASSLVQVVYGYTF.

V is TRBV9 and J is TRBJ2-7; a weak D match, TRBD1 (5 bases). CDR1 is SGDLS, CDR2 YYNGEE, per germline. V lost 1 base and J 2 bases, leaving 13 bases between the germline ends. This CDR3 contains 15 residues. CDR3: CASSVQGSQTYEQYF. CDR3 nucleotide sequence: TGTGCCAGCAGCGTACAGGGTTCACAAACCTACGAGCAGTACTTC.

The gene calls are TRBV24-1 and TRBJ2-1; D is unclear. The V gene lost 4 bases and the J gene lost 2 bases, with 11 bases spanning the gap. Germline values: CDR1 KGHDR, CDR2 SFDVKD. This CDR3 has 15 amino acids. The CDR3 region is CATSDPSVPYNEQFF. The CDR3 DNA reads TGTGCCACCAGTGACCCTTCCGTTCCCTACAATGAGCAGTTCTTC.

The chain joins TRBV2 to TRBJ2-5; D call uncertain. This CDR3 is 11 amino acids long. Trimming took 7 bases from V and 1 from J, leaving 4 bases between them. Germline CDR1 is SNHLY and CDR2 is FYNNEI. Here the CDR3 DNA reads TGTGCCAGCACCAGCCAAGAGACCCAGTACTTC. It specifies CASTSQETQYF.

The J gene is TRBJ1-1, the V gene TRBV6-5, with D hard to call. Germline assignment: CDR1 MNHEY and CDR2 SVGAGI. The CDR3 extends over 11 amino acids. The germline V and J ends were trimmed by 6 bases and 6 bases, with 8 bases remaining between them. CDR3 sequence (DNA): TGTGCCAGCAGGGGAGGGCCTGAAGCTTTCTTT. It yields the protein CASRGGPEAFF.

The genes are TRBV2 and TRBJ1-4; 8 bases fit TRBD1. V dropped 3 bases and J dropped 4; count of bases not matched to a gene: 7. From germline, CDR1 is SNHLY and CDR2 FYNNEI. The CDR3 runs to 16 residues. CDR3 sequence reads: CASSESRGLFNEKLFF. Written as DNA, the CDR3 is TGTGCCAGCAGTGAGAGCAGGGGGCTATTTAATGAAAAACTGTTTTTT.